One and the same sample provided the 21 T cell receptor beta chains below, sequenced in a study of T cell responses to AZD1222 COVID-19 vaccine. Clones were sequenced by immunoSEQ multiplex PCR, and TCRdb holds only the in-frame ones, with some missing. This sample has roughly 82,000 clones, with roughly 84% found just once. Specimen: peripheral blood, collected on day 0 of AZD1222 vaccination. Receptor source: an adult in good health.

The chain links TRBV11-3 to TRBJ2-1, with 9 bases that match TRBD1. The ends lost 5 bases at V and 2 bases at J; junction bases unmatched: 4. The germline gives CDR1 SGHNT, CDR2 YENEEA. The CDR3 runs to 15 residues. CDR3 bases: TGTGCCAGCAGCCGGACAGGGGAACCCTACAATGAGCAGTTCTTC. It specifies CASSRTGEPYNEQFF.

This clone appeared once. This chain uses TRBV28 with TRBJ1-1, with D possibly TRBD1 on 6 matching bases. Germline CDR1 MDHEN, CDR2 SYDVKM. The CDR3 totals 15 residues. Between the trimmed V and J ends, which lost 3 bases and 5 bases, there was a span of 16 bases. This CDR3 reads CASSLGGGRRTEAFF. The CDR3 DNA is TGTGCCAGCAGTTTGGGAGGGGGGCGGCGGACTGAAGCTTTCTTT.

This chain joins TRBV14 and TRBJ1-3, with a tentative D call TRBD1 (6 bases). The CDR3 runs to 16 residues. V was trimmed by 5 bases and J by 2 bases, leaving 16 bases between them. Germline CDR1 SGHDN, CDR2 FVKESK. CDR3 in DNA: TGTGCCAGCAGCTCCCTAGGACAGTCGACTGGAAACACCATATATTTT. Translated, it gives CASSSLGQSTGNTIYF.

The chain has TRBV5-4 and TRBJ2-5, with 8 positions matching TRBD2. V lost 3 bases to trimming and J lost 3 bases; unmatched junction nucleotides: 7. The CDR3 length is 15 residues. The germline CDR1 and CDR2 sequences are SGHNT and YYREEE (reference sequence). CDR3 region: CASSWVGGAEETQYF. CDR3 bases: TGTGCCAGCAGCTGGGTCGGGGGGGCGGAAGAGACCCAGTACTTC.

The chain recombines TRBV7-8 with TRBJ2-2; 8 nucleotides line up with TRBD1. Germline trimming cut 4 bases from V and 6 bases from J; bases unmatched to any gene: 10. CDR1 and CDR2 from the germline V gene are SGHVS and FQNEAQ. The CDR3 spans 16 residues. CDR3 bases: TGTGCCAGCAGCTGGTCTGACAGGGGTGGGTCCGGGGAGCTGTTTTTT. Translated: CASSWSDRGGSGELFF.

In its sample, this clone was seen a few times. The chain recombines TRBV7-2 with TRBJ2-1, with D tentatively TRBD1 or TRBD2 (6 bases each). The V and J ends lost 3 bases and 4 bases respectively, with 13 bases between them. Germline CDR1 is SGHTA and CDR2 is FQGNSA. The CDR3 contains 15 residues. The CDR3 reads CASSLDGGPYNEQFF. CDR3 bases: TGTGCCAGCAGCTTGGACGGGGGCCCATACAATGAGCAGTTCTTC.

V and J are TRBV5-1 and TRBJ2-5; no firm D call. With 4 bases removed from V and 1 base from J, the gap between germline ends came to 8 bases. Germline assignment: CDR1 SGHRS and CDR2 YFSETQ. This CDR3 region has 13 residues. The DNA of the CDR3 is TGCGCCAGCAGCCCCCAGGCCCAAGAGACCCAGTACTTC. Protein sequence: CASSPQAQETQYF. The full variable domain, rest sourced from reference TRBV5-1 and TRBJ2-5, is KAGVTQTPRYLIKTRGQQVTLSCSPISGHRSVSWYQQTPGQGLQFLFEYFSETQRNKGNFPGRFSGRQFSNSRSEMNVSTLELGDSALYLCASSPQAQETQYFGPGTRLLVL.

The rearrangement joins TRBV5-1 to TRBJ2-2, with a possible D match to TRBD1 (5 bases). The CDR3 runs 14 residues. With 0 bases removed from V and 6 bases from J, the gap between germline ends came to 9 bases. The germline V gene has CDR1 SGHRS and CDR2 YFSETQ. The CDR3 DNA follows: TGCGCCAGCAGCTTGGACAGGTACCCCGGGGAGCTGTTTTTT. Translated, it gives CASSLDRYPGELFF.

The chain recombines TRBV28 with TRBJ1-4, with 7 positions matching TRBD1. This CDR3 region has 13 residues. V lost 6 bases to trimming and J lost 7 bases; unmatched junction nucleotides: 5. Germline CDR1 reads MDHEN; CDR2 reads SYDVKM. The CDR3 coding sequence is TGTGCCAGCAGGGACAGGTTCCTTGAAAAACTGTTTTTT. This sequence encodes CASRDRFLEKLFF.

V usage is TRBV19 and J usage is TRBJ1-1; no clear D. Germline-derived CDR1 and CDR2 are LNHDA and SQIVND (reference sequence). V lost 10 bases to trimming and J lost 7 bases, with 19 bases between them. The CDR3 contains 13 residues. This CDR3 reads CATYWTHAGEAFF. CDR3 DNA sequence: TGTGCCACCTACTGGACCCACGCGGGTGAAGCTTTCTTT. Together with reference TRBV19 and TRBJ1-1, the CDR3 gives the full variable domain: DGGITQSPKYLFRKEGQNVTLSCEQNLNHDAMYWYRQDPGQGLRLIYYSQIVNDFQKGDIAEGYSVSREKKESFPLTVTSAQKNPTAFYLCATYWTHAGEAFFGQGTRLTVV.

CDR3 coding DNA: TGTGCCAGCAGTGAAATCGGGATAAGTCAGCCCCAGCATTTT. Amino acid sequence: CASSEIGISQPQHF. The chain recombines TRBV6-1 with TRBJ1-5; D is unclear. CDR3 length: 14 residues. Trimming removed 2 bases at V and 6 bases at J, with 11 bases between. Germline V CDR1 and CDR2: MNHNS, SASEGT.

The chain joins TRBV4-3 to TRBJ1-2; D not certain. CDR3 size: 14 residues. V was cut by 0 bases and J by 4 bases, with 9 bases left in between. Germline CDR1 LGHNA, CDR2 YSLEER. As DNA, the CDR3 is TGCGCCAGCAGCCAAGAACTGCCGGGCTATGGCTACACCTTC. Protein sequence: CASSQELPGYGYTF.

The V gene is TRBV28, the J gene TRBJ2-1, with D perhaps assigned TRBD1 or TRBD2 (5 bases each). CDR1 and CDR2 from the germline V gene are MDHEN and SYDVKM. The V gene lost 3 bases and the J gene lost 9 bases, with 6 bases spanning the gap. This CDR3 has 11 residues. The CDR3 nucleotides read TGTGCCAGCAGTTTTGGGACTGAGCAGTTCTTC. Translating gives CASSFGTEQFF.

The chain recombines TRBV7-2 with TRBJ1-5; D gene uncertain. V was cut by 3 bases and J by 2 bases, with 8 bases left in between. This CDR3 comprises 14 residues. Germline CDR1 SGHTA, CDR2 FQGNSA. DNA of the CDR3: TGTGCCAGCAGCTTGAGGCAGCGCAATCAGCCCCAGCATTTT. Translation gives CASSLRQRNQPQHF.

The chain couples TRBV6-2 or TRBV6-3 to TRBJ2-5, with 8 bases aligning to TRBD2. V trimming: 5 bases; J trimming: 1 base; junction bases outside the gene matches: 12. This CDR3 contains 17 residues. Per germline, CDR1 MNHEY and CDR2 SVGEGT. The CDR3 sequence is CASSPGTRISGQETQYF. The CDR3 nucleotides are TGTGCCAGCAGTCCCGGGACTAGAATTTCGGGCCAAGAGACCCAGTACTTC.

This sequence joins TRBV6-2 or TRBV6-3 and TRBJ1-1, with a weak D call TRBD1 (5 bases). V was clipped by 2 bases and J by 7 bases, with 14 bases between them. This CDR3 is built from 14 residues. Germline-derived CDR1 and CDR2 are MNHEY and SVGEGT. This CDR3 is CASSYRPGTREAFF. CDR3 DNA sequence: TGTGCCAGCAGTTACCGACCAGGGACCCGTGAAGCTTTCTTT.

The V and J genes are TRBV5-1 and TRBJ1-5; D may be TRBD1 (5 bases). Per germline, CDR1 SGHRS and CDR2 YFSETQ. This CDR3 is 16 amino acids long. With 4 bases removed from V and 5 bases from J, the gap between germline ends came to 19 bases. Here the CDR3 reads CASSPASGGTDQPQHF. CDR3 bases: TGCGCCAGCAGCCCCGCCTCTGGGGGGACCGATCAGCCCCAGCATTTT.

The chain links TRBV7-9 to TRBJ1-4, with 7 bases fitting TRBD1. V lost 3 bases and J lost 3; bases outside the gene matches: 16. The CDR3 is made up of 19 amino acids. CDR1 and CDR2 from the germline V gene are SEHNR and FQNEAQ (reference sequence). This chain's CDR3 is CASSFPKKGQSGSNEKLFF. Here the CDR3 DNA reads TGTGCCAGCAGCTTCCCAAAAAAGGGACAGTCGGGATCTAATGAAAAACTGTTTTTT.

The J gene is TRBJ2-3, the V gene TRBV27; D is uncertain. This CDR3 spans 14 amino acids. The V end lost 2 bases, the J end lost 0 bases, and 6 bases lay between the germline ends. Germline loops: CDR1 MNHEY, CDR2 SMNVEV (reference sequence). CDR3 DNA sequence: TGTGCCAGCAGTTTAAAATCTAGCACAGATACGCAGTATTTT. Translation gives CASSLKSSTDTQYF.

This chain connects TRBV19 to TRBJ1-1; no definite D call. Trimming removed 0 bases at V and 0 bases at J, with 11 bases between. The CDR3 covers 16 residues. Germline V gene data show CDR1 as LNHDA and CDR2 as SQIVND (reference sequence). The CDR3 region is CASSIDPTYMNTEAFF. For the CDR3, the DNA is TGTGCCAGTAGTATAGATCCCACGTACATGAACACTGAAGCTTTCTTT.

The chain joins TRBV6-2 or TRBV6-3 to TRBJ2-7; TRBD2 might be the D (7 bases). The CDR3 runs to 17 residues. V was trimmed by 0 bases and J by 4 bases, leaving 19 bases between them. Germline V gene sequence: CDR1 MNHEY, CDR2 SVGEGT. The CDR3, as DNA: TGTGCCAGCAGTTACTCCCCGGGACGGGGGGCCGATTACGAGCAGTACTTC. It specifies CASSYSPGRGADYEQYF.